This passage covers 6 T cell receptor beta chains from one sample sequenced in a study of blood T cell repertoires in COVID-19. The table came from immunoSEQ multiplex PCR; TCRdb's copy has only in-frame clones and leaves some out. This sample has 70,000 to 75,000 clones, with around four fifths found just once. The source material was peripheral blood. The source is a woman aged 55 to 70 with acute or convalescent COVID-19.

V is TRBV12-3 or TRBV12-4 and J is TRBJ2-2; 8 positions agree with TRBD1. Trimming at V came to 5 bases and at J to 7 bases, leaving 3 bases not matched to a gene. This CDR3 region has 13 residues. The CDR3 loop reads CASSPGQGGELFF. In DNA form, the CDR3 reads TGTGCCAGCAGTCCCGGACAGGGCGGGGAGCTGTTTTTT.

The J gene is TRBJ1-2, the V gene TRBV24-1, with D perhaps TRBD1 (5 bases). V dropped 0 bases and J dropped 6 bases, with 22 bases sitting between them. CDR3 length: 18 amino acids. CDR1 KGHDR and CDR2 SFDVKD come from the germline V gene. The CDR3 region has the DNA TGTGCCACCAGTGATTTGCTTTCAACAGGAAGGTTTTTGGATGGCTACACCTTC. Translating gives CATSDLLSTGRFLDGYTF.

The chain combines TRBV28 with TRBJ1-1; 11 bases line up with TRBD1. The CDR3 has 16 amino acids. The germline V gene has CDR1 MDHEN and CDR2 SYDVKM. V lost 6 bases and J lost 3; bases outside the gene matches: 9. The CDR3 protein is CASRSGTGGLDTEAFF. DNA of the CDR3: TGTGCCAGCAGGTCCGGGACAGGGGGGTTGGACACTGAAGCTTTCTTT.

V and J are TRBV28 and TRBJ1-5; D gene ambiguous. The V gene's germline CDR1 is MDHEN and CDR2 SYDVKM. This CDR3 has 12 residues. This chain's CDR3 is CGEGSSNQPQHF. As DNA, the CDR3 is TGTGGCGAGGGCTCCAGCAATCAGCCCCAGCATTTT. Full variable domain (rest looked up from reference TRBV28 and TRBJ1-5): DVKVTQSSRYLVKRTGEKVFLECVQDMDHENMFWYRQDPGLGLRLIYFSYDVKMKEKGDIPEGYSVSREKKERFSLILESASTNQTSMYLCGEGSSNQPQHFGDGTRLSIL.

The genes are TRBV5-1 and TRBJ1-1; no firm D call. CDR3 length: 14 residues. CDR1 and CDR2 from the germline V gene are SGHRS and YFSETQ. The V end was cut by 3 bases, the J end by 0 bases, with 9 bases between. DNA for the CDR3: TGCGCCAGCAGCTCAGTAGGAGTGAACACTGAAGCTTTCTTT. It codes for CASSSVGVNTEAFF.

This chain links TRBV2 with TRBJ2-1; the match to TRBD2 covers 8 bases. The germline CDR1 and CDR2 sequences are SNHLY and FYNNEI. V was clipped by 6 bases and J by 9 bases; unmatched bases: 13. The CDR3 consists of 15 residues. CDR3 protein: CASSPIAGGSGEQFF. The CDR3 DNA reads TGTGCCAGCAGCCCCATCGCGGGGGGCTCTGGTGAGCAGTTCTTC.